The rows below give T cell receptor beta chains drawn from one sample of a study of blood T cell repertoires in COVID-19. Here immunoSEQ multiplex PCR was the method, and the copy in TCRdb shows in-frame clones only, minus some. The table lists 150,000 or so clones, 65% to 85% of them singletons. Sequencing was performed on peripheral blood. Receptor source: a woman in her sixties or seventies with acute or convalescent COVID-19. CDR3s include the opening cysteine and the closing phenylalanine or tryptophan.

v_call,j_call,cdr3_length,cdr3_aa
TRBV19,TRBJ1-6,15,CASRPQGSYNSPLHF
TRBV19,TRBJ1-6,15,CASQTGRNGNSPLHF
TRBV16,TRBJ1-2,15,CASSRSTGKDYGYTF
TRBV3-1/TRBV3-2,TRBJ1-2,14,CASSPGTGNYGYTF
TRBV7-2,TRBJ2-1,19,CASSLAGLAGGPLYNEQFF
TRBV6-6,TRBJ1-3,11,CASLNGNTIYF
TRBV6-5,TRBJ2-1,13,CASSPSGGSEQFF
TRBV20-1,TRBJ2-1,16,CSASLAGGFSYNEQFF
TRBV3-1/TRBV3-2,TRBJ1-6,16,CASSQFTGTYNSPLHF
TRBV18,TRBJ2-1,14,CASSRGPSYNEQFF
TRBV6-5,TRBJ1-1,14,CASNEIFSNTEAFF
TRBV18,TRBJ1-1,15,CASSPGTALNTEAFF
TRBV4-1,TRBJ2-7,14,CASSQSPGQLEQYF
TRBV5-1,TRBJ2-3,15,CASSLGERTRGTQYF
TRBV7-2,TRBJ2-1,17,CASSLRGQGAGYNEQFF
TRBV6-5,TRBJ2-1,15,CASSKALSSYNEQFF
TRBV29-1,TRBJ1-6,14,CSVRSGGSNSPLHF
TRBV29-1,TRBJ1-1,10,CSVRDSEAFF
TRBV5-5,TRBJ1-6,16,CASESDAGSNNSPLHF
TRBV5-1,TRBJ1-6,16,CASSSQGGGPFSPLHF
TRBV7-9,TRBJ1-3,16,CASSPSGGTSGNTIYF
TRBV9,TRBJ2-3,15,CASTTGGWSGDTQYF
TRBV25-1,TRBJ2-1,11,CASRTGNEQFF
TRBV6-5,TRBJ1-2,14,CASSYSNSGYGYTF
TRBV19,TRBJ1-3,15,CASNPTGPGGNTIYF
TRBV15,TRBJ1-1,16,CATSRATRGGGNEAFF
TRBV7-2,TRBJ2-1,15,CASSFVAARYNEQFF
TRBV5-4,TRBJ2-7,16,CASSLEPRRERIEQYF
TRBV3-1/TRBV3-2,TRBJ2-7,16,CASSPTGQGSYEKQYF
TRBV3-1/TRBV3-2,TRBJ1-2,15,CASSQQRGTVGGYTF
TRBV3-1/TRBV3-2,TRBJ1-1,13,CASSHFVGTEAFF
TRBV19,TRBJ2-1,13,CASSILAYNEQFF
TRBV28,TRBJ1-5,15,CASSLGQGANQPQHF
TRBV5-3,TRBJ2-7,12,CARREGGYEQYF
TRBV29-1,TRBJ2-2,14,CSALGQSNTGELFF
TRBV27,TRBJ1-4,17,CASSPLGRTGASEKLFF
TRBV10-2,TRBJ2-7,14,CASSGGGTSYEQYF
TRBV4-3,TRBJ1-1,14,CASSLGGLNTEAFF
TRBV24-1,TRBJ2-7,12,CAFGTASYEQYF
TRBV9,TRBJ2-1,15,CASSPRQQPNNEQFF
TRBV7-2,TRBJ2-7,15,CASRAARGVPYEQYF
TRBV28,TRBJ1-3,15,CASNLGGLSGNTIYF
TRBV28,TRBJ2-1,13,CASRFGQVDEQFF
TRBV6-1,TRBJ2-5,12,CASRPGGETQYF
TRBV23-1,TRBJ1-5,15,CASSQPQGSNQPQHF
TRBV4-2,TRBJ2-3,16,CASSQVRQGSTDTQYF
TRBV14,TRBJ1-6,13,CASSPQWGGSLHF
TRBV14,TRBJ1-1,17,CASSQEGPGQMNTEAFF
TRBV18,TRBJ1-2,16,CASSSGTGGGSYGYTF
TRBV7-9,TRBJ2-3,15,CASSSPAGAGDTQYF
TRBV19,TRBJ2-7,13,CASSPDRAYEQYF
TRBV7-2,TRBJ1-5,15,CASSLRPGDPRPQHF
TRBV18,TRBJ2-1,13,CASSRSTGNEQFF
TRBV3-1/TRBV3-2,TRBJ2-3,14,CASSPRGGRDTQYF